This record concerns one TCR beta chain sequence. This clone was counted once. It has no known antigen specificity. No much larger clone exists at a distance of one base, and base qualities are not known. This record belongs to a study of T cell responses to AZD1222 COVID-19 vaccine (dated by TCRdb to about 2021). Broadly, across the study: A total of 233 trial participants underwent TCR sequencing, of whom some 210 received two doses of AZD1222 and about 25 received two doses of the MenACWY control vaccine. Trial participants were enrolled by age into 18-55, 56-69 and 70-plus year subgroups, with around 150, 28 and 57 TCR-sequenced participants respectively. Overall results and qualifications from the work: Conclusions about previously exposed vaccinees are limited because only six or seven AZD1222 recipients were SARS-CoV-2 seropositive at baseline. Because no day 14 peak-response samples were available, repertoires were characterized only after the peak T cell response. The whole spike protein was spanned by vaccine-associated CD4 TCRs, and dominant responses were seen in regions 160-218 and 743-854. In the small 56-69-year group, the increase in depth fell short of significance, most likely because of low power. Participants were mostly white British and included more females than males, and it was suggested by the authors that clonal diversity may have been underestimated. After two AZD1222 doses, spike-specific TCR breadth and depth were significantly higher than at day 0 and than in MenACWY recipients. Reportedly, almost half of the unique spike-specific TCRs recognized epitopes lying outside the regions that are mutated in the B.1.351 and B.1.1.7 variants.

CDR1 and CDR2 were assigned from the germline V gene as SNHLY and FYNNEI. The CDR3 goes from the cysteine to the phenylalanine over 13 residues. Only CDR3 DNA remains: 39 bases, in frame from the first base. At the junction V is shortened by 6 bases and J by 0 bases, with 6 bases in between. The CDR3 regions of human TCRbeta chains were analyzed by immunosequencing. The authors' analysis ran thus. TCRs in the repertoires were matched against a reference library of SARS-CoV-2-specific TCRs that had been generated with the MIRA antigen-specificity platform. Breadth was defined as the fraction of unique TCRs that were SARS-CoV-2-associated. Depth was defined as the fraction of total T cells that were SARS-CoV-2-associated. Using the MIRA data, every spike-specific TCR was mapped to the spike region that the TCR reacted to and assigned to either a CD4 or a CD8 class. Log10-transformed breadth and depth values were compared by one-way ANOVA with Sidak's multiple comparisons tests. The table was pulled from immuneACCESS by TCRdb, which kept in-frame rearrangements only. Such tables lose some clones; where checked, under half of the loss comes from unresolved V genes, and the rest has no known cause. V, J and clone size are those of that table, while D and trimming were read from the DNA. In this sample the table shows 150,000 to 160,000 clones, 90% to 95% of which occur a single time. Clones ranked in the top ten supply 1.5% of the sample.

The label giving this sample's time point can be read as: about 28 days (+/-7) after the second vaccine dose. AZD1222 recipients whose second dose came at about 4 weeks and those whose second dose came at about 12 weeks were combined into one group, since spike-specific TCR depth and breadth did not differ between the two schedules. Vaccinee samples were obtained from the UK trials COV001 and COV002, which included a single-blind randomized controlled phase 2/3 trial of AZD1222 (ChAdOx1 nCoV-19) in healthy adults. For TCRbeta chain sequencing, PBMC samples were collected from trial participants at day 0 and at day 28 after the second dose.

Recombination connected TRBV2 to TRBJ2-1; no D gene is confidently identified. This clonotype was obtained from an adult who received the AZD1222 COVID-19 vaccine. Material: peripheral blood, obtained 28 days after the second AZD1222 dose. The DNA sequence reads TGTGCCAGCAGAGAGAGCTCCTACAATGAGCAGTTCTTC. Its translation is CASRESSYNEQFF.